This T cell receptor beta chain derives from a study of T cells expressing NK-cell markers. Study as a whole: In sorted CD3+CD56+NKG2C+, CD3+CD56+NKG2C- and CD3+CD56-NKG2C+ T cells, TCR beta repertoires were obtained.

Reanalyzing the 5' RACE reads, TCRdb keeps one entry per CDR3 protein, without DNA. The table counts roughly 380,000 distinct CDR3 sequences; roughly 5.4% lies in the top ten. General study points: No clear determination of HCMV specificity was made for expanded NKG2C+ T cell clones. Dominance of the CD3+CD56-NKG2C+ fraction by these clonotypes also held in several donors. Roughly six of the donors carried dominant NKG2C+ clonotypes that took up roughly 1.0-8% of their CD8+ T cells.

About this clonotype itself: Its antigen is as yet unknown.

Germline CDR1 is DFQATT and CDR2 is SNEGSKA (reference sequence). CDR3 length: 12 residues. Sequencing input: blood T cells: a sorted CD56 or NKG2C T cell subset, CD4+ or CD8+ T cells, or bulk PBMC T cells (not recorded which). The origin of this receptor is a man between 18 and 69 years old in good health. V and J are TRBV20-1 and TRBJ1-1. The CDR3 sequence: CSASRPGNEAFF.